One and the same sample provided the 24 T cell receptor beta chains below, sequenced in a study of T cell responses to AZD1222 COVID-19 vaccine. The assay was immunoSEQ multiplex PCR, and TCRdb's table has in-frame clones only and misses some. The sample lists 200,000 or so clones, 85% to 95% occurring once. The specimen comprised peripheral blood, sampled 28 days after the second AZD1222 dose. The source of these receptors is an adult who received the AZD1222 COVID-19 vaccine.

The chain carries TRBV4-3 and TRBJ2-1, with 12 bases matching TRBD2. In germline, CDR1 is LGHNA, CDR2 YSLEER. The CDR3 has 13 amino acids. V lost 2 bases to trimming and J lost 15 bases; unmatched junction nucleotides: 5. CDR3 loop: CASSQTPGLAGFF. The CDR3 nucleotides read TGCGCCAGCAGCCAAACCCCGGGACTAGCGGGGTTCTTC.

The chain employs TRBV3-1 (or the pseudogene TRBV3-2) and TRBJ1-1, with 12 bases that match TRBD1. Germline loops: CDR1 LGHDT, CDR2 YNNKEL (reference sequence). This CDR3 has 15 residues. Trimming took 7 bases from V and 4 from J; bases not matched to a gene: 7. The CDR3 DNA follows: TGTGCCAGCAACCTACCGGGACAGGGGGCCACTGAAGCTTTCTTT. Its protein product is CASNLPGQGATEAFF.

DNA for the CDR3: TGCGCCAGCAGCCAAGGGGGAGAGGCGACTGAAGCTTTCTTT. It yields the protein CASSQGGEATEAFF. V is TRBV4-3 and J is TRBJ1-1; D is ambiguous. Germline-derived CDR1 and CDR2 are LGHNA and YSLEER. The V and J ends lost 1 base and 5 bases respectively, with 11 bases between them. This CDR3 spans 14 amino acids.

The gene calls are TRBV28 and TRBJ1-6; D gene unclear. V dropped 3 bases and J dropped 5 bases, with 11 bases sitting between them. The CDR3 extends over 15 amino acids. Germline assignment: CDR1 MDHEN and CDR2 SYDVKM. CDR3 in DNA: TGTGCCAGCAGTTTCTCGGGATTCAATAATTCACCCCTCCACTTT. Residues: CASSFSGFNNSPLHF.

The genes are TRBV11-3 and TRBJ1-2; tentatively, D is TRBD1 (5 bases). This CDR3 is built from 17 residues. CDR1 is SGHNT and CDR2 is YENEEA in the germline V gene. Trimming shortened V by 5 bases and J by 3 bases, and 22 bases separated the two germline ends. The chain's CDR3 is CASSPQHRGSPYYGYTF. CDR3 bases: TGTGCCAGCAGCCCCCAACATAGGGGAAGTCCTTACTATGGCTACACCTTC. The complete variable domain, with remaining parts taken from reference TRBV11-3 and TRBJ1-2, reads EAGVVQSPRYKIIEKKQPVAFWCNPISGHNTLYWYLQNLGQGPELLIRYENEEAVDDSQLPKDRFSAERLKGVDSTLKIQPAELGDSAVYLCASSPQHRGSPYYGYTFGSGTRLTVV.

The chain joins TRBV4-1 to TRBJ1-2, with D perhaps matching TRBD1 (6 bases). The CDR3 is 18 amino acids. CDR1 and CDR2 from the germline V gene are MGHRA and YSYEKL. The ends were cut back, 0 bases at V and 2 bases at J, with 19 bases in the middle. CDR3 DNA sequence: TGCGCCAGCAGCCAAGAAGTGCAGGGGATAGGCGGAAACTATGGCTACACCTTC. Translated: CASSQEVQGIGGNYGYTF.

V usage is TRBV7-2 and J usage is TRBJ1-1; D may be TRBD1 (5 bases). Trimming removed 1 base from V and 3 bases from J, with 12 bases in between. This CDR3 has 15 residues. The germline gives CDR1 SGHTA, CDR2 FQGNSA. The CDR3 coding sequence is TGTGCCAGCAGCTTAGTGTCAGGAGGGGACACTGAAGCTTTCTTT. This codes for CASSLVSGGDTEAFF.

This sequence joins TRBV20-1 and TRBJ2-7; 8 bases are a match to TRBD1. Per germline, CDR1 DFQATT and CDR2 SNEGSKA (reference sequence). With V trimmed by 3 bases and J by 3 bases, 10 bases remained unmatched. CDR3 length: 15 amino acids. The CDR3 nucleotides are TGCAGTGCTAGTGGGCGGACAGGGAAGGGCTACGAGCAGTACTTC. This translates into CSASGRTGKGYEQYF.

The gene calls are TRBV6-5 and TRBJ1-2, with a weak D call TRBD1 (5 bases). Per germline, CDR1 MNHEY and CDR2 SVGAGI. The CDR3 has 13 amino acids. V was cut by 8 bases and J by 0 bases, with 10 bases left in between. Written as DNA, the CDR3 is TGTGCCAGCGGGGACGGACCTAACTATGGCTACACCTTC. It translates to CASGDGPNYGYTF.

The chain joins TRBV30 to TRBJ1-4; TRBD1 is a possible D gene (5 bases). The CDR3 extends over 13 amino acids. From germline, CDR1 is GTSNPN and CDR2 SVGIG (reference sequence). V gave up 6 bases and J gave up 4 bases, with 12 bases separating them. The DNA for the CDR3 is TGTGCCTGCGAGCAGGGTTTTAATGAAAAACTGTTTTTT. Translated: CACEQGFNEKLFF.

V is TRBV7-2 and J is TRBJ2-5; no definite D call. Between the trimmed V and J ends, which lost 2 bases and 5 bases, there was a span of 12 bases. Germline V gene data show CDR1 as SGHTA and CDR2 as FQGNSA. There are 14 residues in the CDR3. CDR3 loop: CASSLFRNGETQYF. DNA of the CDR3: TGTGCCAGCAGCTTATTTCGGAATGGGGAGACCCAGTACTTC.

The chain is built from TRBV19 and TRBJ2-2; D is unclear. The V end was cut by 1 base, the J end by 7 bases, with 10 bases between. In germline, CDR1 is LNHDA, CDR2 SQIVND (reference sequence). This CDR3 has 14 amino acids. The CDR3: CASSIGSRGGELFF. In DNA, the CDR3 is TGTGCCAGTAGTATAGGATCCAGAGGCGGGGAGCTGTTTTTT.

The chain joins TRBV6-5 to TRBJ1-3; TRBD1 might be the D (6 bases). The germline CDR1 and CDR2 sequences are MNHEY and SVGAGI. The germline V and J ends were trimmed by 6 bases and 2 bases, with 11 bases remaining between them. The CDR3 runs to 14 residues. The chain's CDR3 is CASRNRETGNTIYF. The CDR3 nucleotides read TGTGCCAGCAGAAACAGGGAAACTGGAAACACCATATATTTT.

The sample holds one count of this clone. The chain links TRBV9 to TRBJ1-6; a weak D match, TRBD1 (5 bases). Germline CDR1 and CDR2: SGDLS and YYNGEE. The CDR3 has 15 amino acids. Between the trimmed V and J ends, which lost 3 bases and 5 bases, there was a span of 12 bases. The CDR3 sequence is CASSGGTANNSPLHF. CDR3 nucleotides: TGTGCCAGCAGCGGTGGGACGGCCAATAATTCACCCCTCCACTTT.

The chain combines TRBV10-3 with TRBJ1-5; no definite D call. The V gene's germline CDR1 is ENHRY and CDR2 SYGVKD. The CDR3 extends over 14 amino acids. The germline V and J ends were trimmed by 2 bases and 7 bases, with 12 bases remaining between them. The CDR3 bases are TGTGCCATCAGTGAGGGCAACCCCAAACAGCCCCAGCATTTT. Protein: CAISEGNPKQPQHF.

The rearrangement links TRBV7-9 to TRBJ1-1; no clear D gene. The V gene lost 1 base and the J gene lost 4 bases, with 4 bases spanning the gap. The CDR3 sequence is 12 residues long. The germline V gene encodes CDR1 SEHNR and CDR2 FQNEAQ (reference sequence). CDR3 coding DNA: TGTGCCAGCAGCTTAGGATCCACTGAAGCTTTCTTT. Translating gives CASSLGSTEAFF.

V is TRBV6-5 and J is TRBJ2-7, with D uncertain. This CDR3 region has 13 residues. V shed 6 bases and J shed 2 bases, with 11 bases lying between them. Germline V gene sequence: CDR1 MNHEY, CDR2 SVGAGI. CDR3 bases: TGTGCCAGCAGGAGAACGGAACCCTACGAGCAGTACTTC. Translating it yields CASRRTEPYEQYF.

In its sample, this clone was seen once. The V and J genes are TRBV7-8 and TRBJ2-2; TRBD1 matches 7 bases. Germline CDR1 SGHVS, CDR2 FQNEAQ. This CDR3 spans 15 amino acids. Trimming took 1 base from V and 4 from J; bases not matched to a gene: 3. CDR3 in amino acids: CASSLGQGGTGELFF. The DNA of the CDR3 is TGTGCCAGCAGCTTAGGACAGGGCGGCACCGGGGAGCTGTTTTTT.

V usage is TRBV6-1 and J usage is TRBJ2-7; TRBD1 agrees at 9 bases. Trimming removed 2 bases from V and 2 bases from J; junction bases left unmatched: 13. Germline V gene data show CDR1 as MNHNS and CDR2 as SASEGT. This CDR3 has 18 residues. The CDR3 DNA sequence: TGTGCCAGCAGTGAAAGGTTTGGACCCGGGGACAGGGCCTACGAGCAGTACTTC. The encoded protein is CASSERFGPGDRAYEQYF.

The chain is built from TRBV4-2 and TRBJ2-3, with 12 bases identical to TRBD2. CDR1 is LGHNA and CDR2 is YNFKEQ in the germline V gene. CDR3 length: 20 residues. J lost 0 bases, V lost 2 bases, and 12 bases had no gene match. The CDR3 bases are TGTGCCAGCAGCCAAACTAGCGGGGGGACGAGAACGCTTAGCACAGATACGCAGTATTTT. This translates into CASSQTSGGTRTLSTDTQYF.

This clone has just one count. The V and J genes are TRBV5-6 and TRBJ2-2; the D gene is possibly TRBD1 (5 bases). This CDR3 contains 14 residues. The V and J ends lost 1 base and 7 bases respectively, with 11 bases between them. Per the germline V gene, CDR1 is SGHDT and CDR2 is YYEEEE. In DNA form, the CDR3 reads TGTGCCAGCAGCTTGTCCGCAGGGATCGGGGAGCTGTTTTTT. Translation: CASSLSAGIGELFF.

CDR3 nucleotides: TGTGCCAGCAGTCTCTCGCCGGTGCGGCAGCCCCAGCATTTT. This translates into CASSLSPVRQPQHF. V gene TRBV28 combines with J gene TRBJ1-5; D gene uncertain. The V end was cut by 5 bases, the J end by 7 bases, with 15 bases between. Germline assignment: CDR1 MDHEN and CDR2 SYDVKM. The CDR3 spans 14 residues.

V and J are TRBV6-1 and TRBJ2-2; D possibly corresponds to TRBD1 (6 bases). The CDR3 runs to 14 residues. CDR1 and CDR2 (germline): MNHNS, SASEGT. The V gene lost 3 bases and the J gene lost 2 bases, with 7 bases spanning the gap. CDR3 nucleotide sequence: TGTGCCAGCAGTGACAGGGGAAACACCGGGGAGCTGTTTTTT. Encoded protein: CASSDRGNTGELFF.

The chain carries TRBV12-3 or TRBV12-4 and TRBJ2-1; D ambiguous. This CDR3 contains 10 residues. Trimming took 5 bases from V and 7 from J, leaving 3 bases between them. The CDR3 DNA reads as TGTGCCAGCAGTATAAATGAGCAGTTCTTC. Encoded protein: CASSINEQFF.